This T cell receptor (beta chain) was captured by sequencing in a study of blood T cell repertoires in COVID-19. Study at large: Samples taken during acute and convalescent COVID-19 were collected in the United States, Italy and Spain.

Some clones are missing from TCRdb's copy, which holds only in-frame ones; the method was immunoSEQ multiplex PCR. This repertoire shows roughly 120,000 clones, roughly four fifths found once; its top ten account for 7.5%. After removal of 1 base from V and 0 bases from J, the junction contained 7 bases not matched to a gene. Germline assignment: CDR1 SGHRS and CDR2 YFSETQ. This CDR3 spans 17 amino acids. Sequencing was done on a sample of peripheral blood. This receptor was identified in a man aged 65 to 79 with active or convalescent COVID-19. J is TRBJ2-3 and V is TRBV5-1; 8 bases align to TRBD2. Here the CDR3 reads CASSLKAGDPSTDTQYF. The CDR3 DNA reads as TGCGCCAGCAGCTTGAAAGCGGGGGACCCTAGCACAGATACGCAGTATTTT.